This paragraph reports one T cell receptor beta chain. Its antigen remains unidentified. These data come from a study of vaccination effects on CD4 cells after COVID-19. The method was immunoSEQ multiplex PCR; TCRdb's version includes in-frame clones alone and lacks a portion of them. The table has tens of thousands of clones, over 60% seen once. Antigen-specific CD4+ T cells were expanded (with viral peptide pools) by the ViraFEST assay ahead of sequencing. The authors isolated CD4+ T cells after around 9 days of culture. As their vaccination, participants received two doses of either BNT162b2 or mRNA-1273. From germline, CDR1 is LNHNV and CDR2 YYDKDF (reference sequence). The CDR3 spans 16 residues. Trimming took off 0 bases at V and 0 bases at J, with 11 bases between the two ends.

The material was CD4+ T cells from PBMCs cultured with HCoV-OC43 spike peptides, obtained after COVID-19 vaccination. Stated subset: HCoV-OC43 spike overlapping peptide pool stimulation. The chain couples TRBV15 to TRBJ1-1, with D maybe TRBD1 (6 bases). This sequence was found in a human donor who received a COVID-19 vaccine. The CDR3 sequence: CATSRDTGTMNTEAFF. In nucleotides, the CDR3 is TGTGCCACCAGCAGAGATACAGGGACCATGAACACTGAAGCTTTCTTT.